This section outlines one T cell receptor (beta chain) sequence together with its context. TCRdb's copy holds only in-frame clones and misses some; the assay was immunoSEQ multiplex PCR. This table has more than 100,000 clones, around 87% appearing once. These data belong to a study of T cell responses to AZD1222 COVID-19 vaccine. CDR3 length: 15 residues. The J segment lost 5 bases and the V segment lost 6 bases, leaving 9 bases of the junction unmatched. Germline CDR1 and CDR2: LGHDT and YNNKEL (reference sequence). The clonotype comes from an adult in good health. The sequencing here drew on peripheral blood, taken on day 0 of AZD1222 vaccination. The rearrangement joins TRBV3-1 (or the pseudogene TRBV3-2) to TRBJ1-2; 10 nucleotides agree with TRBD1. The CDR3: CASSRTGGGLYGYTF. For the CDR3, the DNA is TGTGCCAGCAGTAGGACAGGGGGAGGGCTATATGGCTACACCTTC.